This TCR beta chain originates from a study of T cell repertoires in cytomegalovirus infection (dated by TCRdb to between 2018 and 2021). As for the study more broadly: The HLA type of each donor mattered for the analysis, because public TCR beta signatures pointed to carriage of CMV infection along with the matching HLA type.

Paper-wide results and their limitations: In both this cohort and an independent cohort of 350 to 400 donors, the cumulative frequency of public TCR beta family members distinguished carriers of CMV infection plus the relevant HLA type. The ex vivo response was dominated by HLA-C-restricted CMV-specific TCR beta clonotypes, which also provided the single most frequent clonotype in two of eight donors.

Reads for this sample came from an Illumina HiSeq 1500. TCRdb trimmed public reads at Q25 via fastp, called clones via MiXCR and kept in-frame beta chains. Each CDR3 protein gets just one entry, which takes the most common genes and DNA from the rows behind it. Recorded for this sample are approximately 71,000 distinct CDR3 sequences; 4% of them occurred a single time. The ten largest make up 22% of the sample. Reading from cysteine to phenylalanine, the CDR3 counts 14 amino acids. The only DNA kept is the CDR3, 42 bases in frame from the first base. The germline ends are 10 bases apart after V is trimmed by 0 bases and J by 5 bases. According to the germline V gene, CDR1 reads SGHVT and CDR2 reads SQSDAQ. This clonotype was recorded many times. Its recognized antigen is unknown. Per-base qualities were not stored, and no clone one base away is much larger.

This receptor chain uses TRBV7-4 and TRBJ1-2; confidence is insufficient to name the D gene. The material sequenced was PBMCs. The TCR sequence derives from a human donor in good health (CMV status not recorded). Some clones in this sample may be carry-over from other donors' samples. The nucleotides read TGTGCCAGCAGCTTAGCGGACCGTGGGTATGGCTACACCTTC. Its protein reads: CASSLADRGYGYTF.